The source of this T cell receptor (beta chain) is a study of human T cells and chemical hapten exposure. The wider study: Patches that contained 0.01% DPC were applied to the upper back and read at 6 days.

TCRdb re-analysed the RACE reads in MiXCR, keeping a single row per CDR3 protein. The sample shows 150,000 to 200,000 distinct CDR3 sequences, 20% to 25% of them seen only once. Specified time point: patch test 3, about 24 weeks after DPC sensitization. As to treatment: therapeutic diphenylcyclopropenone sensitization with weekly scalp DPC. Donation of samples came from alopecia patients who were 18 to 70 years old and suitable for DPC. V was trimmed by 0 bases and J by 14 bases, leaving 11 bases between them. CDR1 and CDR2 (germline): MNHEY, SVGAGI. This CDR3 spans 12 amino acids. The sample consisted of whole blood, taken in connection with sensitization to the hapten diphenylcyclopropenone (DPC). This sequence joins TRBV6-5 and TRBJ2-1, with D uncertain. This TCR derives from a woman in her thirties or forties with alopecia areata. Some clones in this sample may be carry-over from other donors' samples. In DNA, the CDR3 is TGTGCCAGCAGTTACTCGGGGAAGGTTAAGTTCTTC. Protein sequence: CASSYSGKVKFF.